This T cell receptor beta chain originates from a study of cytomegalovirus exposure and HLA in healthy donors. Of note for this clone: Its target is unknown.

The study's findings and limits: Across donors, most TCRs were seen rarely, yet some public ones were widespread. Productive status was seen about 90% or about 30% of the time for most TCR beta V segments in an earlier analysis. It was reported that the classifier diagnosed cytomegalovirus status with high specificity and sensitivity in both the original and validation cohorts.

Trimming left V 5 bases short and J 4 bases short, with 11 bases between. The CDR3 sequence is 13 residues long. Germline CDR1 is MNHEY and CDR2 is SVGAGI. PCR amplification relied on 60 Vbeta primers (plus 13 Jbeta primers). The method was immunoSEQ multiplex PCR; TCRdb's version includes in-frame clones alone and lacks a portion of them. Counted here are about 170,000 clones, about 79% occurring once; the ten biggest clones make up 0.6% to 0.95%. This TCR was sampled from a female donor in good health and CMV-seronegative. Material: PBMCs. The gene calls are TRBV6-5 and TRBJ1-1, with D unresolved. CDR3 coding DNA: TGTGCCAGCAGTAACGCGGGTAGCACTGAAGCTTTCTTT. Encoded protein: CASSNAGSTEAFF.